This entry concerns a single TCR beta chain. Authors' analysis steps: Estimated nucleated cell counts came from reference gene primer amplification. Clones were sequenced by immunoSEQ multiplex PCR, and TCRdb holds only the in-frame ones, with some missing. V, J and clone size reflect that table, while D and trimming were determined from the DNA. The sample holds some 150,000 clones, around 76% seen once. These data originate in a study of blood T cell repertoires in COVID-19. Overall study: Donors in the United States, Italy and Spain gave samples during acute or convalescent COVID-19. PBMCs, B-cell-depleted T cells, or T cells provided the cDNA or gDNA that made up the material.

The ends were cut back, 3 bases at V and 4 bases at J, with 16 bases in the middle. This CDR3 contains 15 residues. Germline CDR1 is SGHRS and CDR2 is YFSETQ. V gene TRBV5-1 combines with J gene TRBJ2-5, with D possibly TRBD2 on 6 matching bases. The sequenced material came from peripheral blood. The receptor was isolated from a man aged 55 to 69 with acute or convalescent COVID-19. The CDR3 protein is CASSSYGSGRETQYF. CDR3 nucleotides: TGCGCCAGCAGCTCGTACGGGAGTGGACGAGAGACCCAGTACTTC. The variable domain in full, with the rest retrieved from reference TRBV5-1 and TRBJ2-5, is KAGVTQTPRYLIKTRGQQVTLSCSPISGHRSVSWYQQTPGQGLQFLFEYFSETQRNKGNFPGRFSGRQFSNSRSEMNVSTLELGDSALYLCASSSYGSGRETQYFGPGTRLLVL.